The 23 T cell receptor beta chains below come from one sample, sequenced in a study of Ad26.COV2.S vaccination and SARS-CoV-2 variants. Treatment of the sample: roughly 20 received Ad26.COV2.S at low or high dose, single or two shots; 5 received placebo; per-sample allocation not given. Sample collection was performed on day 63 after the first vaccine or placebo injection. Some clones are missing from TCRdb's copy, which holds only in-frame ones; the method was immunoSEQ multiplex PCR. There are 440,000 or so clones in the sample; roughly 91% occur only once, and around 4.5% lies in the top ten. This sample comprised peripheral blood, obtained in a trial of Ad26.COV2.S vaccine versus placebo. The receptor source for this set is a person between 18 and 65 years old who received the Ad26.COV2.S COVID-19 vaccine or a placebo.

The chain has TRBV27 and TRBJ2-1; a possible D gene is TRBD2 (5 bases). V lost 5 bases and J lost 5, with 22 bases in between. This CDR3 is built from 17 residues. Germline-derived CDR1 and CDR2 are MNHEY and SMNVEV (reference sequence). This CDR3 reads CASSAPLARAGNNEQFF. The CDR3, as DNA: TGTGCCAGCAGTGCCCCCTTAGCGCGAGCCGGGAACAATGAGCAGTTCTTC.

This chain uses TRBV7-2 with TRBJ2-1, with 8 bases matching TRBD1. The ends lost 1 base at V and 4 bases at J; junction bases unmatched: 3. This CDR3 has 15 amino acids. Germline-derived CDR1 and CDR2 are SGHTA and FQGNSA. CDR3 protein: CASSLGTGWYNEQFF. DNA of the CDR3: TGTGCCAGCAGCTTAGGGACAGGGTGGTACAATGAGCAGTTCTTC.

The V gene is TRBV6-2 or TRBV6-3, the J gene TRBJ2-3; TRBD2 matches 7 bases. In germline, CDR1 is MNHEY, CDR2 SVGEGT. The CDR3 loop spans 15 amino acids. The V segment lost 0 bases and the J segment 2 bases; nucleotides outside the gene matches: 2. The CDR3 DNA follows: TGTGCCAGCAGTTACTCGGGAGGGTCCACAGATACGCAGTATTTT. Protein: CASSYSGGSTDTQYF.

This CDR3 is CASSYVLLNTEAFF. CDR3 nucleotide sequence: TGTGCCAGCAGTTACGTCCTGCTGAACACTGAAGCTTTCTTT. The chain links TRBV6-2 or TRBV6-3 to TRBJ1-1, with D uncertain. The germline gives CDR1 MNHEY, CDR2 SVGEGT. The length of the CDR3 is 14 residues. V lost 2 bases to trimming and J lost 0 bases, with 7 bases between them.

The chain carries TRBV19 and TRBJ2-6; no reliable D call. There are 14 residues in the CDR3. Per the germline V gene, CDR1 is LNHDA and CDR2 is SQIVND (reference sequence). The V and J ends lost 1 base and 3 bases respectively, with 4 bases between them. The DNA for the CDR3 is TGTGCCAGTAGTATAGCAAGTGGGGCCAACGTCCTGACTTTC. The encoded protein is CASSIASGANVLTF.

This chain links TRBV5-5 with TRBJ2-7; TRBD1 agrees at 7 bases. The germline CDR1 and CDR2 sequences are SGHKS and YYEKEE (reference sequence). Trimming cost V 3 bases and J 3 bases; bases outside gene matches: 9. The CDR3 length is 15 residues. The CDR3 DNA sequence: TGTGCCAGCAGCTCGCCCGGGACAGCCAACTACGAGCAGTACTTC. This codes for CASSSPGTANYEQYF.

The chain is built from TRBV5-6 and TRBJ2-1; D ambiguous. V was clipped by 4 bases and J by 5 bases, with 13 bases between them. The CDR3 extends over 14 amino acids. Germline values: CDR1 SGHDT, CDR2 YYEEEE. The CDR3 region has the DNA TGTGCCAGCAGCCCTATAGCCTACAACAATGAGCAGTTCTTC. It is translated as CASSPIAYNNEQFF.

The CDR3 nucleotides read TGTGCCAGCAGCTTAGGTGGAGCGGGCCTCGGCGGGGAGCTGTTTTTT. Translation gives CASSLGGAGLGGELFF. The rearrangement links TRBV11-1 to TRBJ2-2; possibly TRBD2 for D (6 bases). V lost 1 base, J lost 7 bases, and 16 bases lay in between. The CDR3 covers 16 residues. Germline-derived CDR1 and CDR2 are SGHAT and FQDESV (reference sequence).

CDR3 protein: CASEPYQGADTQYF. The CDR3 DNA sequence: TGTGCCAGCGAACCCTACCAGGGCGCAGATACGCAGTATTTT. This chain joins TRBV7-9 and TRBJ2-3; perhaps TRBD1 as D (5 bases). V lost 8 bases to trimming and J lost 4 bases, with 16 bases between them. CDR3 length: 14 residues. Germline lookup yields CDR1 SEHNR and CDR2 FQNEAQ (reference sequence).

The chain has TRBV10-3 and TRBJ1-1, with 9 positions matching TRBD1. Germline V gene lookup returns CDR1 ENHRY and CDR2 SYGVKD. With V trimmed by 0 bases and J by 11 bases, 7 bases remained unmatched. The CDR3 covers 14 residues. Here the CDR3 reads CAISESTTGGAAFF. DNA for the CDR3: TGTGCCATCAGTGAGTCGACAACAGGGGGCGCGGCTTTCTTT.

V gene TRBV3-1 (or the pseudogene TRBV3-2) combines with J gene TRBJ1-6, with D unresolved. This CDR3 is 14 amino acids long. Germline-derived CDR1 and CDR2 are LGHDT and YNNKEL (reference sequence). Deletions cut 4 bases from V and 7 bases from J, with 11 bases between. CDR3 region: CASSPAVRNSPLHF. The CDR3 region has the DNA TGTGCCAGCAGCCCCGCGGTGAGGAATTCACCCCTCCACTTT.

V and J are TRBV10-3 and TRBJ2-5; 7 bases are a match to TRBD2. Germline V gene data show CDR1 as ENHRY and CDR2 as SYGVKD. The CDR3 extends over 13 amino acids. V gave up 4 bases and J gave up 3 bases; unmatched junction bases: 2. This CDR3 reads CAISGAGEETQYF. The CDR3 nucleotides are TGTGCCATCAGTGGGGCGGGAGAAGAGACCCAGTACTTC.

The chain combines TRBV2 with TRBJ2-1, with 7 nucleotides matching TRBD2. The length of the CDR3 is 13 residues. The trim removed 4 bases at V and 9 bases at J, leaving 6 bases unmatched. Germline V gene lookup returns CDR1 SNHLY and CDR2 FYNNEI. DNA for the CDR3: TGTGCCAGCAGTGGTAGACTAGCCAGTGAGCAGTTCTTC. Residues: CASSGRLASEQFF.

V is TRBV7-2 and J is TRBJ2-2; D is uncertain. Trimming shortened V by 3 bases and J by 1 base, and 6 bases separated the two germline ends. CDR1 is SGHTA and CDR2 is FQGNSA in the germline V gene. The CDR3 extends over 14 amino acids. The CDR3 coding sequence is TGTGCCAGCAGCTTCTTACAGAACACCGGGGAGCTGTTTTTT. Amino acid sequence: CASSFLQNTGELFF.

The gene calls are TRBV6-2 or TRBV6-3 and TRBJ1-6; 8 bases match TRBD1. V trimming: 4 bases; J trimming: 7 bases; junction bases outside the gene matches: 9. Germline CDR1 reads MNHEY; CDR2 reads SVGEGT. The CDR3 loop spans 16 amino acids. CDR3 loop: CASSSRWTGRNSPLHF. The DNA of the CDR3 is TGTGCCAGCAGTTCGAGGTGGACAGGGAGGAATTCACCCCTCCACTTT.

V usage is TRBV7-9 and J usage is TRBJ2-7; 8 bases are shared with TRBD1. J lost 7 bases, V lost 5 bases, and 13 bases had no gene match. Looked up from germline, CDR1 is SEHNR and CDR2 is FQNEAQ (reference sequence). This CDR3 spans 15 amino acids. CDR3 bases: TGTGCCAGCAGCCCGACAGGGGTCGGTATGGGGGAGCAGTACTTC. It encodes CASSPTGVGMGEQYF.

Worth noting for this clone: Its ends do not fully match the called genes, so a read error is possible. The V call is TRBV7-7, the J call TRBJ2-5; 7 nucleotides line up with TRBD2. This CDR3 is built from 15 residues. Germline CDR1 reads SSHAT; CDR2 reads FNYEAQ (reference sequence). The CDR3 loop reads CASSFTSALGETQYF. The CDR3 DNA is TGTGCTAGCAGCTTCACTAGCGCGCTCGGGGAGACCCAGTACTTC.

J is TRBJ2-1 and V is TRBV23-1; the D is unclear. TRBV23-1 is known as an ORF, though its function is uncertain. V was shortened by 0 bases and J by 8 bases, with 20 bases between the two germline ends. The CDR3 spans 17 residues. The chain's CDR3 is CASSQSAPQTAWYEQFF. CDR3 DNA sequence: TGCGCCAGCAGTCAATCGGCCCCACAGACGGCCTGGTATGAGCAGTTCTTC.

The chain links TRBV13 to TRBJ2-1, with a tentative D call TRBD2 (6 bases). In germline, CDR1 is PRHDT, CDR2 FYEKMQ (reference sequence). The CDR3 has 19 residues. V lost 5 bases to trimming and J lost 3 bases, with 26 bases between them. The CDR3 DNA reads as TGTGCCAGCAGCCCATCCCCCTCATCCGGCGGGATATTCTACAATGAGCAGTTCTTC. Translating gives CASSPSPSSGGIFYNEQFF. The variable domain in full, completed from reference TRBV13 and TRBJ2-1, reads AAGVIQSPRHLIKEKRETATLKCYPIPRHDTVYWYQQGPGQDPQFLISFYEKMQSDKGSIPDRFSAQQFSDYHSELNMSSLELGDSALYFCASSPSPSSGGIFYNEQFFGPGTRLTVL.

The rearrangement uses TRBV27 and TRBJ2-2, with D possibly being TRBD1 or TRBD2 (6 bases each). The CDR3 is made up of 14 amino acids. Trimming took off 4 bases at V and 3 bases at J, with 9 bases between the two ends. Germline loops: CDR1 MNHEY, CDR2 SMNVEV (reference sequence). CDR3 nucleotide sequence: TGTGCCAGCAGTTACGGGGGCGACACCGGGGAGCTGTTTTTT. It yields the protein CASSYGGDTGELFF.

This clone was observed a handful of times. V is TRBV6-1 and J is TRBJ2-3, with 10 nucleotides matching TRBD2. V shed 0 bases and J 4 bases; nucleotides not matched to a gene: 1. The germline V gene encodes CDR1 MNHNS and CDR2 SASEGT. The length of the CDR3 is 15 residues. The CDR3: CASSEALAGADTQYF. CDR3 nucleotide sequence: TGTGCCAGCAGTGAAGCGCTAGCGGGAGCAGATACGCAGTATTTT.

This chain links TRBV7-9 with TRBJ2-2, with TRBD2 matching 9 bases. The length of the CDR3 is 16 residues. The J segment lost 0 bases and the V segment lost 6 bases, leaving 5 bases of the junction unmatched. Germline assignment: CDR1 SEHNR and CDR2 FQNEAQ (reference sequence). The CDR3 nucleotides are TGTGCCAGCAGAACTAGCGGGCCTTCGAACACCGGGGAGCTGTTTTTT. Its translation is CASRTSGPSNTGELFF. Variable domain in full (rest from reference TRBV7-9 and TRBJ2-2): DTGVSQNPRHKITKRGQNVTFRCDPISEHNRLYWYRQTLGQGPEFLTYFQNEAQLEKSRLLSDRFSAERPKGSFSTLEIQRTEQGDSAMYLCASRTSGPSNTGELFFGEGSRLTVL.

The V call is TRBV4-1, the J call TRBJ1-1, with 9 bases identical to TRBD1. This CDR3 is 16 amino acids long. Germline CDR1 MGHRA, CDR2 YSYEKL. V was clipped by 3 bases and J by 1 base; unmatched bases: 6. The CDR3 is CASSQTGGFGNTEAFF. Written as DNA, the CDR3 is TGCGCCAGCAGCCAGACAGGGGGGTTCGGGAACACTGAAGCTTTCTTT.